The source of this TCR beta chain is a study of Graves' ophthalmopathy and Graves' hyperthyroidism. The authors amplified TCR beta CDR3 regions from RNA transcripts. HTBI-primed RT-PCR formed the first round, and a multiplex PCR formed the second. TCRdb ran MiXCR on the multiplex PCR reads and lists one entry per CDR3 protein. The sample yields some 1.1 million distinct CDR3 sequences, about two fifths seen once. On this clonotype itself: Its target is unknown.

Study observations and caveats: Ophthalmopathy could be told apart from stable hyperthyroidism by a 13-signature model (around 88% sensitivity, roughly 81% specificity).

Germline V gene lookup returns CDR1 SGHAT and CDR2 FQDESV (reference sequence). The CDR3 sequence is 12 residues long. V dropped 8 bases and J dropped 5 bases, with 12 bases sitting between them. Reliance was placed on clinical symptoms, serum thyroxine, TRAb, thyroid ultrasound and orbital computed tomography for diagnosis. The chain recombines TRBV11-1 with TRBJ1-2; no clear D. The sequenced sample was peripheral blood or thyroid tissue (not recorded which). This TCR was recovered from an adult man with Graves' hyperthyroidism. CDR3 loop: CASSRSEYGYTF. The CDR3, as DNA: TGTGCCAGCTCTAGATCGGAGTATGGCTACACCTTC.